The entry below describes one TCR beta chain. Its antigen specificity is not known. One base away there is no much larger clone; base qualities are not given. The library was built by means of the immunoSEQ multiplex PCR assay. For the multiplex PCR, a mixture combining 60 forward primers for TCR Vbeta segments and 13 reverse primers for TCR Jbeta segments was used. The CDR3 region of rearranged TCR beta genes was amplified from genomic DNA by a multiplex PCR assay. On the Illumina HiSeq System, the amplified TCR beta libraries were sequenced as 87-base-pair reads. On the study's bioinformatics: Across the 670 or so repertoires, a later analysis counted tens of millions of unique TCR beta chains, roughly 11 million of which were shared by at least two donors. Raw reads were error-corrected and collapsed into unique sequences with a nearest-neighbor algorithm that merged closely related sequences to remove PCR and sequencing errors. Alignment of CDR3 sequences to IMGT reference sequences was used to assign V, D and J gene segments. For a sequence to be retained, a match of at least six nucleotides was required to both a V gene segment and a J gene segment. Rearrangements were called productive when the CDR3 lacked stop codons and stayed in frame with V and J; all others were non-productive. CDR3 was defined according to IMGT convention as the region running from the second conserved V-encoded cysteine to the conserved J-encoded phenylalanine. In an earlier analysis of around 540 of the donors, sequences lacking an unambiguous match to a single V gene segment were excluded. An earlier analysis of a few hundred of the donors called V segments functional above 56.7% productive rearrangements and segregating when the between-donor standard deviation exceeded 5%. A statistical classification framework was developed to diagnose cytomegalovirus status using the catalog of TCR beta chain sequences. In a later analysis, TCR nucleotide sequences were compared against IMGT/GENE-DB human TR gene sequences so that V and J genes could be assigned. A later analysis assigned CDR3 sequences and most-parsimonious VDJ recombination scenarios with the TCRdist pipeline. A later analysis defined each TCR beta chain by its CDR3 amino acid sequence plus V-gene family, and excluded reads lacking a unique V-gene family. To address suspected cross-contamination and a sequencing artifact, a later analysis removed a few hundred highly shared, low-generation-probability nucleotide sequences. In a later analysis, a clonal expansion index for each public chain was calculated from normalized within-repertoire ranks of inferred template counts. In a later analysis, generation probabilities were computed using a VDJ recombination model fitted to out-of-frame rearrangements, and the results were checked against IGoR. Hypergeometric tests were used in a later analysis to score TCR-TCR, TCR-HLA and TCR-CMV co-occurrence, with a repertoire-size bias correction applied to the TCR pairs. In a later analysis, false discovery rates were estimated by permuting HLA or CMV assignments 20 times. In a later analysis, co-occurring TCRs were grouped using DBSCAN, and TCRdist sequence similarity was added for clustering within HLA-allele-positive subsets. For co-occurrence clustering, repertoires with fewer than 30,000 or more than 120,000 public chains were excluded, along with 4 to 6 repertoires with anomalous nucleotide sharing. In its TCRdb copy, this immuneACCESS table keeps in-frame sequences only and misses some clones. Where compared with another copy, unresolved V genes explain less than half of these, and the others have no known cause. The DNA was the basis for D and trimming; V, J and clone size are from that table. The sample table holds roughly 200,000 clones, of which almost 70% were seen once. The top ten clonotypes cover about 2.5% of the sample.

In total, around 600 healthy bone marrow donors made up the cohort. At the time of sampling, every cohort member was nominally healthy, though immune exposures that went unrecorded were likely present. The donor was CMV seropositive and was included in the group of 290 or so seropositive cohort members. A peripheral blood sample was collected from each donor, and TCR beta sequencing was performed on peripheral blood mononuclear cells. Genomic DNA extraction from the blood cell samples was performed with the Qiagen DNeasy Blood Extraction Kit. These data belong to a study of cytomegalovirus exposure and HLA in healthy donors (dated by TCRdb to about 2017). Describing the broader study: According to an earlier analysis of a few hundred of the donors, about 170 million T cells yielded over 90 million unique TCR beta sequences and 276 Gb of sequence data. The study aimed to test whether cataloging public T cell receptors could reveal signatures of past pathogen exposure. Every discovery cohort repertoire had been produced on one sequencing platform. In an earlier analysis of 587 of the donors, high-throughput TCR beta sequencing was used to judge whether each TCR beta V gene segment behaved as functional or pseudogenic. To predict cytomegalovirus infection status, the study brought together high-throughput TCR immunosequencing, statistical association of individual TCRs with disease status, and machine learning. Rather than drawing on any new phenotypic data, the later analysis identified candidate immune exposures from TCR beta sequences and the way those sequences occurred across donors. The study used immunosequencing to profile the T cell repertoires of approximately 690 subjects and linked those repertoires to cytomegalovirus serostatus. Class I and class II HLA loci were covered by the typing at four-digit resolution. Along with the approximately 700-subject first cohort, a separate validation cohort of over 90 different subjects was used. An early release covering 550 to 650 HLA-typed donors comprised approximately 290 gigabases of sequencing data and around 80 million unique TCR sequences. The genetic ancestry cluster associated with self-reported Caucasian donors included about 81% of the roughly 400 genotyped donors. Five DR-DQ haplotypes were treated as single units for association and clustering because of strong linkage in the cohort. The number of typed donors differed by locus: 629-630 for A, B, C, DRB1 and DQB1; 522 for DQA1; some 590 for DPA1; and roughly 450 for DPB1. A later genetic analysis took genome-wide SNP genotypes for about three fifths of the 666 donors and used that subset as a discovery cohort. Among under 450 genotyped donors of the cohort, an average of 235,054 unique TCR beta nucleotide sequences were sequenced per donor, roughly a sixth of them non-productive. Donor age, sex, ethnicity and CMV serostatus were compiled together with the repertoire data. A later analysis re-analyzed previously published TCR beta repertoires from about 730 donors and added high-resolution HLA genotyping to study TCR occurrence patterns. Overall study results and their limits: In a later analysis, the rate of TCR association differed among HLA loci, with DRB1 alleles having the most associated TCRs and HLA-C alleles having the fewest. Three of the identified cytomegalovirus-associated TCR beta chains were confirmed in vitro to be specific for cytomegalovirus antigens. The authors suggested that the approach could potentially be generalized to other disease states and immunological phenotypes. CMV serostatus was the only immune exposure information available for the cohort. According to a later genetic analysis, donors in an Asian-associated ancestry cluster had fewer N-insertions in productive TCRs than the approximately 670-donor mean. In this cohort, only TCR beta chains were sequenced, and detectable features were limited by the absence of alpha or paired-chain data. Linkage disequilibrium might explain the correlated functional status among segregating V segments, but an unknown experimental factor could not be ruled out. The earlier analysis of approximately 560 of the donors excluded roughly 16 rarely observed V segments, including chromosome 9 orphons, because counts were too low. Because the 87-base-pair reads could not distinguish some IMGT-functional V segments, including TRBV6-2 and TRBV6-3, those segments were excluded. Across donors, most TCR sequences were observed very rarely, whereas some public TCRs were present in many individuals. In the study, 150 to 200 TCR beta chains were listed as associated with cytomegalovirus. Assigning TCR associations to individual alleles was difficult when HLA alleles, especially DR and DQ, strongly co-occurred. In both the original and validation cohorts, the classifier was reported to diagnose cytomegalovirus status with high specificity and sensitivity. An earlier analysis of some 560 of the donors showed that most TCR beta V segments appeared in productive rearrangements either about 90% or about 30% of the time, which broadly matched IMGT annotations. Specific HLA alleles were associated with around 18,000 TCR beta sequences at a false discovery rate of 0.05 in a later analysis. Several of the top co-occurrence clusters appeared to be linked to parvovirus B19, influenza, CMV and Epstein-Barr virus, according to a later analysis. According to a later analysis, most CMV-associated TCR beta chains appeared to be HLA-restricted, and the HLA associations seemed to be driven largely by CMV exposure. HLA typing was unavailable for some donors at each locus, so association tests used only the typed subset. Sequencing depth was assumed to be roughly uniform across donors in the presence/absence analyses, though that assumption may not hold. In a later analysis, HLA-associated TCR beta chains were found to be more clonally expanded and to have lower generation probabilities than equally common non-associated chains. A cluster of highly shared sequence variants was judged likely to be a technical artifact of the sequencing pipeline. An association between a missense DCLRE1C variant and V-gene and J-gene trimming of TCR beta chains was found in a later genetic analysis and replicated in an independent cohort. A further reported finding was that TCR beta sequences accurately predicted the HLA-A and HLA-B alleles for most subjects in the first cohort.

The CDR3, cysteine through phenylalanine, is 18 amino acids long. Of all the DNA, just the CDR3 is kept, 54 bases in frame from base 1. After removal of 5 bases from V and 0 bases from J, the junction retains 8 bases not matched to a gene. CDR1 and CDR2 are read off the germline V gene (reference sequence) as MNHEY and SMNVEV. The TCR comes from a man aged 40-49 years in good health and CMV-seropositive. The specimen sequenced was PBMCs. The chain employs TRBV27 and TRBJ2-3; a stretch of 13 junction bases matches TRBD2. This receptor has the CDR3 CASSPLAGGGSSTDTQYF. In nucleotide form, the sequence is TGTGCCAGCAGTCCACTAGCGGGGGGGGGATCTAGCACAGATACGCAGTATTTT.